Below are 27 T cell receptor beta chains sequenced from a single sample in a study of spatial heterogeneity in lung cancer. Whole-study findings and limits: Counts of expanded intratumoral alpha and beta TCRs tracked tumor mutation counts.

TCRdb reanalysed the 5' RACE reads using MiXCR and keeps one entry per CDR3 protein. The table records about 27,000 distinct CDR3 sequences, about 7% of them present only once. The antigens for these receptors are not known. The time point here: sample taken at primary tumor resection. Sample: lung tumor tissue, taken at surgery. These receptors all come from a male donor with early-stage non-small cell lung cancer.

This clonotype showed up just a few times. In nucleotides, the CDR3 is TGTGCCAGCAGTGAGGCCGCAGGGCTACGCCTAAAGAACAATGAGCAGTTCTTC. Amino acid sequence: CASSEAAGLRLKNNEQFF. The genes are TRBV2 and TRBJ2-1, with a possible D match to TRBD1 (5 bases). Germline V gene lookup returns CDR1 SNHLY and CDR2 FYNNEI. The CDR3 has 18 residues. V was cut by 3 bases and J by 5 bases, with 23 bases left in between.

This clonotype was detected ten times or more. CDR3 in amino acids: CASSQLLTGNGYEQYF. The CDR3 region has the DNA TGCGCCAGCAGCCAATTACTTACAGGGAACGGTTACGAGCAGTACTTC. The chain links TRBV4-1 to TRBJ2-7; D might be TRBD1 (6 bases). There are 16 residues in the CDR3. Trimming removed 2 bases at V and 4 bases at J, with 18 bases between. Germline loops: CDR1 MGHRA, CDR2 YSYEKL.

This chain joins TRBV5-1 and TRBJ2-1; D unresolved. Germline assignment: CDR1 SGHRS and CDR2 YFSETQ. The CDR3 has 14 amino acids. V dropped 5 bases and J dropped 5 bases, with 14 bases sitting between them. The CDR3 DNA follows: TGCGCCAGCAGTCGAGGCAGTTCGGACAATGAGCAGTTCTTC. Residues: CASSRGSSDNEQFF.

The chain employs TRBV18 and TRBJ2-5; D unresolved. Germline-derived CDR1 and CDR2 are KGHSH and LQKENI. The CDR3 has 13 residues. The ends were cut back, 6 bases at V and 1 base at J, with 9 bases in the middle. The CDR3 spells CASSPKAQETQYF. The CDR3 region has the DNA TGTGCCAGCTCCCCTAAGGCCCAAGAGACCCAGTACTTC.

At least ten counts were recorded for this clonotype. The CDR3 DNA is TGCGCCAGTAAAGGACAGACCGACACTGAAGCTTTCTTT. Protein product: CASKGQTDTEAFF. The J gene is TRBJ1-1, the V gene TRBV5-1; D is perhaps TRBD1 (6 bases). The CDR3 consists of 13 residues. In germline, CDR1 is SGHRS, CDR2 YFSETQ. Trimming took off 8 bases at V and 3 bases at J, with 14 bases between the two ends.

This chain links TRBV20-1 with TRBJ2-7, with D perhaps matching TRBD1 (6 bases). The CDR3 extends over 13 amino acids. Germline V CDR1 and CDR2: DFQATT, SNEGSKA (reference sequence). Trimming left V 3 bases short and J 0 bases short, with 9 bases between. CDR3 in DNA: TGCAGTGCTAGGCAGGGGAGCTCCTACGAGCAGTACTTC. Its translation is CSARQGSSYEQYF.

The table lists this clonotype with many counts. The chain recombines TRBV4-1 with TRBJ2-7, with 11 bases that match TRBD1. The CDR3 covers 16 residues. V dropped 0 bases and J dropped 6; count of bases not matched to a gene: 7. CDR1 MGHRA and CDR2 YSYEKL come from the germline V gene. Written as DNA, the CDR3 is TGCGCCAGCAGCCAAGAATCCGGGACAGGGGGTGGCGAGCAGTACTTC. Translation: CASSQESGTGGGEQYF.

The chain combines TRBV20-1 with TRBJ1-3, with no clear D. CDR3 length: 12 amino acids. V was clipped by 4 bases and J by 2 bases, with 6 bases between them. Per germline, CDR1 DFQATT and CDR2 SNEGSKA (reference sequence). The CDR3 loop is CSATGPGNTIYF. As DNA, the CDR3 is TGCAGTGCTACCGGACCTGGAAACACCATATATTTT.

This clonotype was counted many times. This rearrangement joins TRBV15 to TRBJ1-2, with D possibly TRBD1 on 6 matching bases. The CDR3 spans 15 residues. V lost 1 base to trimming and J lost 0 bases, with 9 bases between them. Looked up from germline, CDR1 is LNHNV and CDR2 is YYDKDF (reference sequence). This chain's CDR3 is CATSRVRTANYGYTF. CDR3 nucleotide sequence: TGTGCCACCAGCAGAGTTAGGACAGCTAACTATGGCTACACCTTC.

This clonotype was found many times. This chain joins TRBV6-6 and TRBJ2-5; 9 positions agree with TRBD2. The V gene's germline CDR1 is MNHNY and CDR2 SVGAGI (reference sequence). V trimming: 5 bases; J trimming: 1 base; junction bases outside the gene matches: 2. The CDR3 has 14 amino acids. This chain's CDR3 is CASSTGLAQETQYF. The CDR3 region has the DNA TGTGCCAGCAGTACGGGACTAGCCCAAGAGACCCAGTACTTC.

This clonotype was counted ten times or more. The chain carries TRBV29-1 and TRBJ1-1; D not resolved. The ends were cut back, 6 bases at V and 1 base at J, with 9 bases in the middle. Germline CDR1 SQVTM, CDR2 ANQGSEA. The CDR3 extends over 12 amino acids. The CDR3 nucleotides read TGCAGCGTAGGAGAGGGGAACACTGAAGCTTTCTTT. Encoded protein: CSVGEGNTEAFF.

This clonotype was recorded at least ten times. This chain uses TRBV18 with TRBJ2-1; 9 nucleotides align to TRBD1. Germline CDR1 is KGHSH and CDR2 is LQKENI. The CDR3 consists of 16 residues. V was pared by 5 bases and J by 4 bases, with 9 bases of the junction left unmatched. The CDR3 coding sequence is TGTGCCAGCTCAACCAGGACAGGGGAGAAGTACAATGAGCAGTTCTTC. Translation: CASSTRTGEKYNEQFF. The entire variable domain, with the rest obtained from reference TRBV18 and TRBJ2-1, is as follows: NAGVMQNPRHLVRRRGQEARLRCSPMKGHSHVYWYRQLPEEGLKFMVYLQKENIIDESGMPKERFSAEFPKEGPSILRIQQVVRGDSAAYFCASSTRTGEKYNEQFFGPGTRLTVL.

This chain connects TRBV7-9 to TRBJ2-3, with D unresolved. There are 13 residues in the CDR3. Germline V gene lookup returns CDR1 SEHNR and CDR2 FQNEAQ (reference sequence). Between the trimmed V and J ends, which lost 1 base and 0 bases, there was a span of 2 bases. The CDR3 sequence: CASSLESTDTQYF. DNA for the CDR3: TGTGCCAGCAGCTTAGAGAGCACAGATACGCAGTATTTT.

This rearrangement joins TRBV11-2 to TRBJ2-7; D possibly uses TRBD1 or TRBD2 (5 bases each). This CDR3 comprises 14 residues. Germline CDR1 is SGHAT and CDR2 is FQNNGV. Deletions cut 5 bases from V and 4 bases from J, with 15 bases between. CDR3 in DNA: TGTGCCAGCAGCGGGGACGGGGAGAGGTACGAGCAGTACTTC. It specifies CASSGDGERYEQYF. Together with reference TRBV11-2 and TRBJ2-7, the CDR3 gives the full variable domain: EAGVAQSPRYKIIEKRQSVAFWCNPISGHATLYWYQQILGQGPKLLIQFQNNGVVDDSQLPKDRFSAERLKGVDSTLKIQPAKLEDSAVYLCASSGDGERYEQYFGPGTRLTVT.

This clonotype came up a few times. The V gene is TRBV18, the J gene TRBJ1-1; no definite D call. Germline V lookup: CDR1 KGHSH, CDR2 LQKENI. V lost 5 bases and J 3 bases, leaving 13 bases between the germline ends. The CDR3 consists of 14 residues. The CDR3 loop reads CASSSGSGDTEAFF. CDR3 DNA: TGTGCCAGCTCATCGGGAAGCGGGGACACTGAAGCTTTCTTT.

The gene calls are TRBV6-2 or TRBV6-3 and TRBJ2-7, with D hard to call. CDR3 length: 13 amino acids. Looked up from germline, CDR1 is MNHEY and CDR2 is SVGEGT. Trimming cost V 7 bases and J 2 bases, with 12 bases left between them. This chain's CDR3 is CASNIDRPYEQYF. The CDR3 DNA reads TGTGCCAGCAACATAGACCGTCCCTACGAGCAGTACTTC.

This clonotype occurred a few times. The chain couples TRBV3-1 to TRBJ1-1, with D maybe TRBD1 (6 bases). The CDR3 is made up of 15 amino acids. The V gene's germline CDR1 is LGHDT and CDR2 YNNKEL (reference sequence). Trimming removed 6 bases at V and 3 bases at J, with 17 bases between. CDR3 sequence reads: CASSQGSAGDTEAFF. DNA of the CDR3: TGTGCCAGCAGTCAGGGGAGCGCAGGGGACACTGAAGCTTTCTTT.

This clonotype was seen repeatedly, ten times or more. The chain combines TRBV5-1 with TRBJ1-1; D is undetermined. V was shortened by 9 bases and J by 0 bases, with 9 bases between the two germline ends. Looked up from germline, CDR1 is SGHRS and CDR2 is YFSETQ. CDR3 size: 12 residues. The CDR3 DNA reads as TGCGCCACCTCAGGCATGAACACTGAAGCTTTCTTT. Protein: CATSGMNTEAFF. Together with reference TRBV5-1 and TRBJ1-1, the CDR3 gives the full variable domain: KAGVTQTPRYLIKTRGQQVTLSCSPISGHRSVSWYQQTPGQGLQFLFEYFSETQRNKGNFPGRFSGRQFSNSRSEMNVSTLELGDSALYLCATSGMNTEAFFGQGTRLTVV.

Ten or more counts support this clonotype. The genes are TRBV7-8 and TRBJ1-5; 7 bases map to TRBD1. The CDR3 spans 17 residues. Germline values: CDR1 SGHVS, CDR2 FQNEAQ. The V and J ends lost 2 bases and 11 bases, in that order; junction bases with no gene match: 18. This CDR3 is CASSLIRNRGRSAAQHF. The CDR3 DNA reads as TGTGCCAGCAGCTTAATTAGGAACAGGGGTAGATCAGCGGCCCAGCATTTT.

The chain joins TRBV10-2 to TRBJ2-7, with no clear D. Germline-derived CDR1 and CDR2 are WSHSY and SAAADI. The CDR3 totals 12 residues. V lost 5 bases and J lost 0, with 5 bases in between. The chain's CDR3 is CASSTSSYEQYF. CDR3 bases: TGCGCCAGCAGTACCAGCTCCTACGAGCAGTACTTC.

Many counts were recorded for this clonotype. The V and J genes are TRBV20-1 and TRBJ1-5, with D perhaps matching TRBD1 (6 bases). Germline V CDR1 and CDR2: DFQATT, SNEGSKA (reference sequence). The germline V and J ends were trimmed by 6 bases and 3 bases, with 18 bases remaining between them. The CDR3 loop spans 15 amino acids. In nucleotides, the CDR3 is TGCAGTGCCAATAGGGGGATGTACCCCAATCAGCCCCAGCATTTT. It translates to CSANRGMYPNQPQHF.

This clonotype was seen repeatedly, ten times or more. The chain employs TRBV7-8 and TRBJ2-6; tentative D call: TRBD2 (6 bases). V was clipped by 1 base and J by 3 bases, with 10 bases between them. From germline, CDR1 is SGHVS and CDR2 FQNEAQ. This CDR3 comprises 16 residues. DNA of the CDR3: TGTGCCAGCAGCTTAGTTGGAGGGGTTGGGGCCAACGTCCTGACTTTC. Translated, it gives CASSLVGGVGANVLTF.

This clonotype was picked up many times. This chain connects TRBV13 to TRBJ1-1, with D perhaps TRBD1 (5 bases). This CDR3 is 12 amino acids long. Trimming shortened V by 7 bases and J by 0 bases, and 6 bases separated the two germline ends. Germline V gene sequence: CDR1 PRHDT, CDR2 FYEKMQ (reference sequence). CDR3 sequence (DNA): TGTGCCAGCACACAGGTGAACACTGAAGCTTTCTTT. It encodes CASTQVNTEAFF. The full variable domain, in which reference TRBV13 and TRBJ1-1 provide the parts outside the CDR3, is AAGVIQSPRHLIKEKRETATLKCYPIPRHDTVYWYQQGPGQDPQFLISFYEKMQSDKGSIPDRFSAQQFSDYHSELNMSSLELGDSALYFCASTQVNTEAFFGQGTRLTVV.

The table lists this clonotype with many counts. The genes are TRBV12-3 or TRBV12-4 and TRBJ2-7, with D uncertain. Trimming removed 7 bases from V and 5 bases from J, with 15 bases in between. The CDR3 consists of 13 residues. The CDR3 DNA reads TGTGCCAGCACCCTTTGGGCGAGCGACGAGCAGTACTTC. This gives the protein CASTLWASDEQYF.

This clonotype was counted many times. V is TRBV7-2 and J is TRBJ1-1; the D gene is possibly TRBD1 (5 bases). Germline values: CDR1 SGHTA, CDR2 FQGNSA. Between the trimmed V and J ends, which lost 5 bases and 5 bases, there was a span of 12 bases. This CDR3 has 13 residues. This chain's CDR3 is CASSPVGGTEAFF. The CDR3 bases are TGTGCCAGCAGCCCGGTGGGGGGGACTGAAGCTTTCTTT. Looking up the rest from reference TRBV7-2 and TRBJ1-1 gives the full variable domain: GAGVSQSPSNKVTEKGKDVELRCDPISGHTALYWYRQSLGQGLEFLIYFQGNSAPDKSGLPSDRFSAERTGGSVSTLTIQRTQQEDSAVYLCASSPVGGTEAFFGQGTRLTVV.

This clonotype was counted many times. The chain is built from TRBV7-2 and TRBJ1-2, with D tentatively TRBD1 (6 bases). CDR1 and CDR2 (germline): SGHTA, FQGNSA. V was pared by 2 bases and J by 3 bases, with 13 bases between. The CDR3 is 15 residues long. Written as DNA, the CDR3 is TGTGCCAGCAGCTTAAGACTGGGACAAGACTATGGCTACACCTTC. Residues: CASSLRLGQDYGYTF.

This clonotype came up many times. The chain recombines TRBV30 with TRBJ1-1; D not resolved. With 1 base removed from V and 0 bases from J, the gap between germline ends came to 6 bases. This CDR3 contains 13 residues. In germline, CDR1 is GTSNPN, CDR2 SVGIG (reference sequence). The CDR3 sequence is CAWSAKMNTEAFF. The CDR3 bases are TGTGCCTGGAGTGCGAAGATGAACACTGAAGCTTTCTTT.